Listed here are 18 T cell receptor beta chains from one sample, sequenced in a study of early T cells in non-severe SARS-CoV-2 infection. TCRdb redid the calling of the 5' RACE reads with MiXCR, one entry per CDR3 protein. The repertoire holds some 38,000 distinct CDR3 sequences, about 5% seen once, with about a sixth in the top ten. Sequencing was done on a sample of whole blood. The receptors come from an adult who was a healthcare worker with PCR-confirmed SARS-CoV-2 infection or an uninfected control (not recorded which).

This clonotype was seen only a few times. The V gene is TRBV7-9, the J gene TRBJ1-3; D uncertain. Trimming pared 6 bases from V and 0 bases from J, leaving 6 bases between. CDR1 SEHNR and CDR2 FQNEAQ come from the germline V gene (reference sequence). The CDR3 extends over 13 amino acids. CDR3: CASRPLSGNTIYF. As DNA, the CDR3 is TGTGCCAGCAGGCCCCTCTCTGGAAACACCATATATTTT.

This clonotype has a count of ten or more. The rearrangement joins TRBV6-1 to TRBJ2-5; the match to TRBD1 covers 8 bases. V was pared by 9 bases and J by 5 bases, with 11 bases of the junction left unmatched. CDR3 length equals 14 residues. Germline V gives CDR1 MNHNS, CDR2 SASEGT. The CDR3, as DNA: TGTGCCAGTCGTCGGCAGGGGGCCTCGGAGACCCAGTACTTC. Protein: CASRRQGASETQYF.

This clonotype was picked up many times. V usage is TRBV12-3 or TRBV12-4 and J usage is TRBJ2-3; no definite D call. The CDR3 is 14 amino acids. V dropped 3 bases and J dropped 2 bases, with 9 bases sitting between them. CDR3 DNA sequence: TGTGCCAGCAGTTTTGGTCCGTCCACAGATACGCAGTATTTT. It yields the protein CASSFGPSTDTQYF.

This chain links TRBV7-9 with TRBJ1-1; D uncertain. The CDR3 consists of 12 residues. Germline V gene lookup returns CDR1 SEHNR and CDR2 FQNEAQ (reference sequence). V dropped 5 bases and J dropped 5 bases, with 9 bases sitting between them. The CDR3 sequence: CASSHRDTEAFF. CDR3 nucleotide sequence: TGTGCCAGCAGCCATAGGGATACTGAAGCTTTCTTT.

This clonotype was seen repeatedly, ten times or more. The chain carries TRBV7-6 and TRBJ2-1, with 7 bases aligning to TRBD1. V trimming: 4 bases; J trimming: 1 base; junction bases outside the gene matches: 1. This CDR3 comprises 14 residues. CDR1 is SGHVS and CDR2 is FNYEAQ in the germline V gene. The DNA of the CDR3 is TGTGCCAGCAGCTCACAGGGGTCCTACAATGAGCAGTTCTTC. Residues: CASSSQGSYNEQFF.

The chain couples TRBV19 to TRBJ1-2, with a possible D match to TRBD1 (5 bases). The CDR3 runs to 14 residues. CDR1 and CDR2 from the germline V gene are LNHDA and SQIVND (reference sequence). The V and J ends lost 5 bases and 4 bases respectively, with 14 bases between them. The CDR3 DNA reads TGTGCCAGTAGTTCCCCTGGGACGGTCTATGGCTACACCTTC. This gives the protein CASSSPGTVYGYTF.

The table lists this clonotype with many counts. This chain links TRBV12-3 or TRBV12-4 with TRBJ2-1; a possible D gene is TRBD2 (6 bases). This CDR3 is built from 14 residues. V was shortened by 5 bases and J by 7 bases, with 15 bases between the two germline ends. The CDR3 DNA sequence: TGTGCCAGCAGTGCCCCAGGGACTTGGAATGAGCAGTTCTTC. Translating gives CASSAPGTWNEQFF.

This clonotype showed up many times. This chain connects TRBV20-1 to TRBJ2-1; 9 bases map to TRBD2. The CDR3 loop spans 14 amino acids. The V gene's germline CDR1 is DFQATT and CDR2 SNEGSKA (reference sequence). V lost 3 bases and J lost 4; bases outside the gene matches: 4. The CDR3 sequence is CSASFSGGYNEQFF. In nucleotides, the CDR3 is TGCAGTGCTAGTTTTAGCGGGGGATACAATGAGCAGTTCTTC.

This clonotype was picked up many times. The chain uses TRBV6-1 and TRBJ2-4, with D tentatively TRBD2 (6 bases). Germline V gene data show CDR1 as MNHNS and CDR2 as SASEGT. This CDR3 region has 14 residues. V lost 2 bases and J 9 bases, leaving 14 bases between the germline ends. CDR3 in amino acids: CASSEFPSSVIQYF. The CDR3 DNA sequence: TGTGCCAGCAGTGAATTCCCTTCTAGCGTCATTCAGTACTTC.

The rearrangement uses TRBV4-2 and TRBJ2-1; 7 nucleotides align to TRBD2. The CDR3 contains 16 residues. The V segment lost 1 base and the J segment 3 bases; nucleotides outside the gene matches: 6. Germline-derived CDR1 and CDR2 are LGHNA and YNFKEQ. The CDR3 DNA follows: TGTGCCAGCAGCCAAGTTTTATTAGCGGGCTACAATGAGCAGTTCTTC. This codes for CASSQVLLAGYNEQFF.

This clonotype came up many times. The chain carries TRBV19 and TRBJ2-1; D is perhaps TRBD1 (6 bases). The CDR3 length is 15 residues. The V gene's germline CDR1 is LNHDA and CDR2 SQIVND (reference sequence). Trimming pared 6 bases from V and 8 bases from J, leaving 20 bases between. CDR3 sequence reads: CASRQGGNTFDEQFF. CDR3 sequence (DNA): TGTGCCAGTAGGCAAGGGGGAAACACCTTTGATGAGCAGTTCTTC.

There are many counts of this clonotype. The CDR3 reads CASSLVTGGTEAFF. CDR3 sequence (DNA): TGCGCCAGCAGCTTGGTCACAGGCGGCACTGAAGCTTTCTTT. The chain combines TRBV5-1 with TRBJ1-1, with D tentatively TRBD1 (5 bases). This CDR3 comprises 14 residues. Trimming took 0 bases from V and 4 from J, leaving 10 bases between them. Germline CDR1 reads SGHRS; CDR2 reads YFSETQ.

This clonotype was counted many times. The CDR3: CASSESTGSTDTQYF. CDR3 bases: TGCGCCAGCAGTGAGTCGACAGGCAGCACAGATACGCAGTATTTT. V gene TRBV10-1 combines with J gene TRBJ2-3, with D possibly TRBD1 on 6 matching bases. Trimming took 0 bases from V and 0 from J, leaving 7 bases between them. The germline CDR1 and CDR2 sequences are WNHNN and SYGVQD (reference sequence). This CDR3 has 15 amino acids.

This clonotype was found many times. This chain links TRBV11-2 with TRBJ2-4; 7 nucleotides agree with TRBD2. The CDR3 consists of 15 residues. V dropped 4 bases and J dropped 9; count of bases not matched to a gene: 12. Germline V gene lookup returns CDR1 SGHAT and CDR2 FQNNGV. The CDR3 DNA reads TGTGCCAGCAGCTCTAACGGGCAGCGCGGGGGCATTCAGTACTTC. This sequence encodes CASSSNGQRGGIQYF.

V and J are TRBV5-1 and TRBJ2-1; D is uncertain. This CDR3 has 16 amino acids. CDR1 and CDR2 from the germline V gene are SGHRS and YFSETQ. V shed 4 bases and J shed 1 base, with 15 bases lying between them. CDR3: CASSLSIIRSYNEQFF. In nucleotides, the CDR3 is TGCGCCAGCAGCCTGTCGATCATCCGTTCCTACAATGAGCAGTTCTTC.

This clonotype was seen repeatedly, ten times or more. In DNA form, the CDR3 reads TGTGCCAGCAGCTTAGGTCAGGGTCCTACGGACGAGCAGTACTTC. Its translation: CASSLGQGPTDEQYF. The chain employs TRBV7-9 and TRBJ2-7; D is possibly TRBD1 (5 bases). The CDR3 loop spans 15 amino acids. V lost 1 base to trimming and J lost 5 bases, with 15 bases between them. CDR1 and CDR2 from the germline V gene are SEHNR and FQNEAQ (reference sequence).

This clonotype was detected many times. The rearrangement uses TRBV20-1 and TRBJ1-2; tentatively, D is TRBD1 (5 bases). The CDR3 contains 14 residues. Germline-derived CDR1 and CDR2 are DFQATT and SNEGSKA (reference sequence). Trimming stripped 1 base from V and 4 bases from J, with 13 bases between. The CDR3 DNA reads TGCAGTGCTAGAGCCGGGGGAACATCCTATGGCTACACCTTC. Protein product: CSARAGGTSYGYTF.

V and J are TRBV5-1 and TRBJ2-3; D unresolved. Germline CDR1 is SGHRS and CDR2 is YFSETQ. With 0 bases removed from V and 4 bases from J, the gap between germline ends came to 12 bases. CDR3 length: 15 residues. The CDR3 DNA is TGCGCCAGCAGCTTGGTCCCGGGTGTCGCAGATACGCAGTATTTT. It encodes CASSLVPGVADTQYF.